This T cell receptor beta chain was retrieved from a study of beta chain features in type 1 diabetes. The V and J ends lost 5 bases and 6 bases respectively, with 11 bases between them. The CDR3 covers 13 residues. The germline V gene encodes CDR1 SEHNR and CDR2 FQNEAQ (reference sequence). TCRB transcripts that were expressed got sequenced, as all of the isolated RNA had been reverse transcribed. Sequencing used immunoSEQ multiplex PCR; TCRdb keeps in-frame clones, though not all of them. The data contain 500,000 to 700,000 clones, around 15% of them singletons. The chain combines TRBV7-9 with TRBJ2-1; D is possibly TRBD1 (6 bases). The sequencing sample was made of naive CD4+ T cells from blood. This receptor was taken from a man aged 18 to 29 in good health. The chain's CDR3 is CASSPGTPNEQFF. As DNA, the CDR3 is TGTGCCAGCAGCCCAGGGACACCCAATGAGCAGTTCTTC.